This TCR beta chain was sequenced during a study of beta chain features in type 1 diabetes. The authors reverse transcribed all of the isolated RNA, so sequencing captured expressed TCRB transcripts. Sequencing was performed with immunoSEQ multiplex PCR; in TCRdb, only in-frame clones are kept and a portion is missing. There are around 160,000 clones in the sample; around 51% occur only once, and around 0.39% lies in the top ten. The length of the CDR3 is 14 residues. CDR1 is SGHTA and CDR2 is FQGNSA in the germline V gene. V was cut by 2 bases and J by 6 bases, with 11 bases left in between. The source is a man in his late teens or twenties in good health. V gene TRBV7-2 combines with J gene TRBJ1-5; D is uncertain. Sequenced sample: Tregs from blood. The CDR3 region is CASSLFGFGQPQHF. In DNA form, the CDR3 reads TGTGCCAGCAGCTTATTTGGCTTTGGTCAGCCCCAGCATTTT. The complete variable domain, with remaining parts taken from reference TRBV7-2 and TRBJ1-5, reads GAGVSQSPSNKVTEKGKDVELRCDPISGHTALYWYRQSLGQGLEFLIYFQGNSAPDKSGLPSDRFSAERTGGSVSTLTIQRTQQEDSAVYLCASSLFGFGQPQHFGDGTRLSIL.